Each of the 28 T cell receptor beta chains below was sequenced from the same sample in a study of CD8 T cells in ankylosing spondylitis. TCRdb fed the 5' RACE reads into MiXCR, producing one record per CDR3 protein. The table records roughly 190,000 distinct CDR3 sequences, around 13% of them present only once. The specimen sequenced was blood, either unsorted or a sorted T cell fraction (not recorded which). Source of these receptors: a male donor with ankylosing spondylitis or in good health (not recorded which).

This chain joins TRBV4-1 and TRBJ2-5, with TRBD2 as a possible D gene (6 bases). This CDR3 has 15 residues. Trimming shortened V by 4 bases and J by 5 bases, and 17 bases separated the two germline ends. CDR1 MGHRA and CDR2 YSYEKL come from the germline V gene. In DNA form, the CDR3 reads TGCGCCAGCAGCCCCCCCGCGGGGTCGGTGGAGACCCAGTACTTC. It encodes CASSPPAGSVETQYF.

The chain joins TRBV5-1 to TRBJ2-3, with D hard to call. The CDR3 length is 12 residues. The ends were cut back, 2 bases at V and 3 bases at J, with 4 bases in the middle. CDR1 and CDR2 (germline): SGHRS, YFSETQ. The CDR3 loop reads CASSFETDTQYF. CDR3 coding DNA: TGCGCCAGCAGCTTCGAAACAGATACGCAGTATTTT.

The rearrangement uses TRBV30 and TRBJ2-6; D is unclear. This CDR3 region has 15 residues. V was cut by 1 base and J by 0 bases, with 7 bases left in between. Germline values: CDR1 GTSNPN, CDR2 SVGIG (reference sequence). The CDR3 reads CAWSEGRSGANVLTF. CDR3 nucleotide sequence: TGTGCCTGGAGTGAGGGTCGCTCTGGGGCCAACGTCCTGACTTTC.

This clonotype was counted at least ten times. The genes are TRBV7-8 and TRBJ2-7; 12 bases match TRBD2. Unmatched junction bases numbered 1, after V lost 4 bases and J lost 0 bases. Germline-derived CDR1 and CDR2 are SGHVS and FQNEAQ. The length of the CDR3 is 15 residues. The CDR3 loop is CASSSSGRASYEQYF. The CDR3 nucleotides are TGTGCCAGCAGCTCTAGCGGGAGGGCCTCCTACGAGCAGTACTTC.

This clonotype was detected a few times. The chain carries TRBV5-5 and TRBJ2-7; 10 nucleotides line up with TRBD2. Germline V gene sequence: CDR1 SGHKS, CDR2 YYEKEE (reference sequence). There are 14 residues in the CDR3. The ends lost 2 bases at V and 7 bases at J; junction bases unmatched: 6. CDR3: CASSFLAGVGEQYF. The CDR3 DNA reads TGTGCCAGCAGCTTCCTAGCGGGAGTAGGGGAGCAGTACTTC.

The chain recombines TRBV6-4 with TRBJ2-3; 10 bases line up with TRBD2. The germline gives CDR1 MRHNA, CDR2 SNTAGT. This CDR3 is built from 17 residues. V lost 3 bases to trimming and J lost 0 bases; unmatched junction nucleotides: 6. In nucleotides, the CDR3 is TGTGCCAGCAGTGAAATGGCTAGCGGGGGCAGCACAGATACGCAGTATTTT. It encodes CASSEMASGGSTDTQYF.

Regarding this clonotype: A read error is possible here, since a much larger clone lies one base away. CDR3 nucleotide sequence: TGCGCCTGCTCACAGGGACGGTACTATGGCTACACCTTC. It specifies CACSQGRYYGYTF. V gene TRBV10-2 combines with J gene TRBJ1-2, with D tentatively TRBD1 (6 bases). V lost 11 bases, J lost 3 bases, and 16 bases lay in between. Germline V gives CDR1 WSHSY, CDR2 SAAADI. CDR3 length equals 13 residues.

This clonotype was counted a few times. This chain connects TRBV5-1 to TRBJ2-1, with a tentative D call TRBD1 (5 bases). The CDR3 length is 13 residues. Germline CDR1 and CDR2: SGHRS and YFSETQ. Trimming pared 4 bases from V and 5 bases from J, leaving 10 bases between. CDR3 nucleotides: TGCGCCAGCAGCCAGGACAACGACAATGAGCAGTTCTTC. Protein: CASSQDNDNEQFF.

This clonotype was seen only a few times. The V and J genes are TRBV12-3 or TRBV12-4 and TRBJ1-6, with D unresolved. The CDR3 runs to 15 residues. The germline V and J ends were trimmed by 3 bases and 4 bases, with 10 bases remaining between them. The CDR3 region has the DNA TGTGCCAGCAGTTTCTCCCTCGCGTATAATTCACCCCTCCACTTT. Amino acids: CASSFSLAYNSPLHF.

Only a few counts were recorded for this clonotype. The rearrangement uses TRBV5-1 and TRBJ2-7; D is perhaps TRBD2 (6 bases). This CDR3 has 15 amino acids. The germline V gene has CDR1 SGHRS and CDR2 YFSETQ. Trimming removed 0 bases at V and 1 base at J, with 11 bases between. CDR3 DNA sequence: TGCGCCAGCAGCTTGGGTAGCGGAAGTTCCTACGAGCAGTACTTC. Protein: CASSLGSGSSYEQYF.

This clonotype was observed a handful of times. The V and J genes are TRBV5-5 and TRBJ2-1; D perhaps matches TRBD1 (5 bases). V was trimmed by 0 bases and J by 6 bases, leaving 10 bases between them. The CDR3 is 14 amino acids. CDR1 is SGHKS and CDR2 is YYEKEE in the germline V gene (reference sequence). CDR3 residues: CASSLEGVLNEQFF. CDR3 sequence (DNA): TGTGCCAGCAGCTTGGAAGGGGTTCTCAATGAGCAGTTCTTC.

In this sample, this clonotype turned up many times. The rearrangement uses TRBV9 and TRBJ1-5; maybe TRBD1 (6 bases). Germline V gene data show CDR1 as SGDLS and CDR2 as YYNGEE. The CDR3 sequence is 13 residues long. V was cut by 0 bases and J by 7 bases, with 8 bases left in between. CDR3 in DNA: TGTGCCAGCAGCGTAGATGGGGGCCAGCCCCAGCATTTT. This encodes CASSVDGGQPQHF.

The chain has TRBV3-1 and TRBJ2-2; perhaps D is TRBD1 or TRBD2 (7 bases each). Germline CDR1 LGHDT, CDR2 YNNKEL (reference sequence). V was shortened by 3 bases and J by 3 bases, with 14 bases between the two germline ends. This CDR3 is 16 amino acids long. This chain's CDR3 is CASSQAPGGDTGELFF. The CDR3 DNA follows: TGTGCCAGCAGCCAGGCCCCAGGGGGGGACACCGGGGAGCTGTTTTTT.

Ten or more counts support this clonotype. The CDR3 sequence: CSARKATDASGNTIYF. CDR3 DNA sequence: TGCAGTGCTAGAAAGGCGACAGACGCTTCTGGAAACACCATATATTTT. V gene TRBV20-1 combines with J gene TRBJ1-3; possible D gene TRBD1, 5 bases. Germline CDR1 is DFQATT and CDR2 is SNEGSKA (reference sequence). This CDR3 has 16 amino acids. V was clipped by 2 bases and J by 1 base, with 15 bases between them.

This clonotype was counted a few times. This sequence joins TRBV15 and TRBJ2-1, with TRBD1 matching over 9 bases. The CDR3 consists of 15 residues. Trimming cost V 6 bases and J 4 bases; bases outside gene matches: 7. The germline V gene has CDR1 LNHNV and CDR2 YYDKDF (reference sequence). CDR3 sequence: CATSPGQGSYNEQFF. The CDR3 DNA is TGTGCCACCAGTCCGGGACAGGGATCTTACAATGAGCAGTTCTTC.

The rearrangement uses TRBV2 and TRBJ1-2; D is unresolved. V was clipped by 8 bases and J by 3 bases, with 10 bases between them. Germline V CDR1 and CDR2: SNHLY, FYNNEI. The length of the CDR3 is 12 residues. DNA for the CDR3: TGTGCCAGCTCCCGGGAAGACTATGGCTACACCTTC. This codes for CASSREDYGYTF.

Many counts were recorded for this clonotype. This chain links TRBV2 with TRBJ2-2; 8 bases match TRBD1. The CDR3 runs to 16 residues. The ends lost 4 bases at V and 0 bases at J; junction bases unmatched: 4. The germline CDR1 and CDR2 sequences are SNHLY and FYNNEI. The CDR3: CASSVGDRTNTGELFF. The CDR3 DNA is TGTGCCAGCAGTGTTGGGGACAGGACGAACACCGGGGAGCTGTTTTTT.

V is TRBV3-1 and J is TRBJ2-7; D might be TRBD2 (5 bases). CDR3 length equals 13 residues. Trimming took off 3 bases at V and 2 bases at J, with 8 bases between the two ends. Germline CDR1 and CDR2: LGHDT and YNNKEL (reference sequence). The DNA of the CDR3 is TGTGCCAGCAGCCACGGACTCACCTACGAGCAGTACTTC. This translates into CASSHGLTYEQYF.

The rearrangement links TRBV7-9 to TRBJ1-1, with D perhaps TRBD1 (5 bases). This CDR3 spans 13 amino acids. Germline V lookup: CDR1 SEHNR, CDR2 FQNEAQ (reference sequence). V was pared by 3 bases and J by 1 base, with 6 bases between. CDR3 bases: TGTGCCAGCAGCTTCCAGGGGAACACTGAAGCTTTCTTT. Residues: CASSFQGNTEAFF.

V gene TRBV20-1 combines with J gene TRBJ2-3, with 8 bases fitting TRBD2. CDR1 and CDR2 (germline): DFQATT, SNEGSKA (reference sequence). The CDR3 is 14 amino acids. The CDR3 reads CRDLGLVSTDTQYF. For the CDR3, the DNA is TGCAGGGACCTGGGACTAGTGAGCACAGATACGCAGTATTTT.

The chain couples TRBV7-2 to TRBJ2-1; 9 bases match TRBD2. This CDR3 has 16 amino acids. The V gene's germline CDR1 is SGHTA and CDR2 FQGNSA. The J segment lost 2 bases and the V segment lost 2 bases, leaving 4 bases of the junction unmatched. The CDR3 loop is CASSLNSGRTYNEQFF. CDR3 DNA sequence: TGTGCCAGCAGCTTAAATAGCGGGAGAACCTACAATGAGCAGTTCTTC.

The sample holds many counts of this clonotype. CDR3 sequence: CASSRQVEQYEQFF. The CDR3 nucleotides read TGTGCCAGCAGCCGACAGGTAGAGCAATATGAGCAGTTCTTC. The rearrangement joins TRBV12-3 or TRBV12-4 to TRBJ2-1; TRBD1 might be the D (6 bases). The CDR3 is made up of 14 amino acids. Trimming shortened V by 6 bases and J by 8 bases, and 17 bases separated the two germline ends.

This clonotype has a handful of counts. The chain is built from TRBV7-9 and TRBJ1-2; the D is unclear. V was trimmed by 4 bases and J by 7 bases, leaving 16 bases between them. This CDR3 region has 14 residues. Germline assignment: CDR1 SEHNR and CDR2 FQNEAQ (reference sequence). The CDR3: CASSSDPPWSGYTF. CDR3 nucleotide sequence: TGTGCCAGCAGCTCGGACCCACCGTGGAGTGGCTACACCTTC.

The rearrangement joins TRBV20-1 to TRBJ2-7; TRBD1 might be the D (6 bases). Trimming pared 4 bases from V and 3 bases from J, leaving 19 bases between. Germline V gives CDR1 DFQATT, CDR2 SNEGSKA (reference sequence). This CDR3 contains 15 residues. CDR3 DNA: TGCAGTGCTACCCACGGGGACAAGGGGAACTACGAGCAGTACTTC. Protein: CSATHGDKGNYEQYF.

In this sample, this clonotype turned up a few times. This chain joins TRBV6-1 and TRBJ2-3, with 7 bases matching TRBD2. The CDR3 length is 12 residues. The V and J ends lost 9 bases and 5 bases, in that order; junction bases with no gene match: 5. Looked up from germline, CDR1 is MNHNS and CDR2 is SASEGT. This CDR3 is CASRPGGDTQYF. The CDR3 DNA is TGTGCCAGTCGACCGGGGGGAGATACGCAGTATTTT.

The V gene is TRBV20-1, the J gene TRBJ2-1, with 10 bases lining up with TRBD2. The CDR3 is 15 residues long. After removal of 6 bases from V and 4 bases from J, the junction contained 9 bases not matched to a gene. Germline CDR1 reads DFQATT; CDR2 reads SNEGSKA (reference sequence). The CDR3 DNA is TGCAGTGCATGGACTCTAGCGGGGGTTTACAATGAGCAGTTCTTC. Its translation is CSAWTLAGVYNEQFF.

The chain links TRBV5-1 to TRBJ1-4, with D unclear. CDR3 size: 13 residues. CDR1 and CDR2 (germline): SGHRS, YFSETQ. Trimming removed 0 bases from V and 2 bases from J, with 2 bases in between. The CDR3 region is CASSLDTNEKLFF. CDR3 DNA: TGCGCCAGCAGCTTGGATACTAATGAAAAACTGTTTTTT. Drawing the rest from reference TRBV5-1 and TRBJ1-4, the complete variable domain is KAGVTQTPRYLIKTRGQQVTLSCSPISGHRSVSWYQQTPGQGLQFLFEYFSETQRNKGNFPGRFSGRQFSNSRSEMNVSTLELGDSALYLCASSLDTNEKLFFGSGTQLSVL.

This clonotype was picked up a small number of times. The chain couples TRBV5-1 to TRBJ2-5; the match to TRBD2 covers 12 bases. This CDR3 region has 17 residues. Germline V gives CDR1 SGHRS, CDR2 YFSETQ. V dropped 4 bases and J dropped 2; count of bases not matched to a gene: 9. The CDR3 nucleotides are TGCGCCAGCAGCCCCCTTACTAGCGGGGGGTTTCAAGAGACCCAGTACTTC. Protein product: CASSPLTSGGFQETQYF.